Listed below are T cell receptor beta chains from one sample, sequenced in a study of blood T cell repertoires in COVID-19. The data were produced by immunoSEQ multiplex PCR, yet TCRdb's version contains in-frame clones alone and is incomplete. The sample comprises approximately 530,000 clones, roughly nine tenths of which are singletons, and 7.8% rests with the top ten. The sequenced sample was peripheral blood. These receptors originate from a woman in her forties or fifties with COVID-19, enrolled during active disease. Each CDR3 is given with its conserved first and last residue. A D gene is named only where the DNA matches it firmly. The size of a clone is reported for some rows only, either as once, few or many, or as a class for expanded clones.

d_gene | j_gene | v_gene | abundance | CDR3nt | CDR3aa
NA | TRBJ2-1 | TRBV6-5 | NA | TGTGCCAGCAGTTGGGTAGGGGGCAATGAGCAGTTCTTC | CASSWVGGNEQFF
NA | TRBJ1-2 | TRBV10-1 | NA | TGCGCCAGCAGTGAGTCCGGGACACCCAGCTATGGCTACACCTTC | CASSESGTPSYGYTF
NA | TRBJ1-5 | TRBV29-1 | NA | TGCAGCGTTGGTGTCCAGGTCAATCAGCCCCAGCATTTT | CSVGVQVNQPQHF
NA | TRBJ1-2 | TRBV5-1 | NA | TGCGCCAGCAGCTTGGAAGGGCAGGGGAAAAGTGGCTACACCTTC | CASSLEGQGKSGYTF
NA | TRBJ1-6 | TRBV23-1 | NA | TGCGCCAGCAGTCAATCGGCCCGCGGGAATTCACCCCTCCACTTT | CASSQSARGNSPLHF
NA | TRBJ2-7 | TRBV18 | NA | TGTGCCAGCTCACCCGGGACTCCCGGGGGCGAGCAGTACTTC | CASSPGTPGGEQYF
NA | TRBJ2-7 | TRBV19 | NA | TGTGCCAGTAGTATAGGACCTAGCCGCGAGCAGTACTTC | CASSIGPSREQYF
TRBD1 | TRBJ1-3 | TRBV6-6 | NA | TGTGCCAGCAGGAACTCCAACAGGGGAGCCGGAAACACCATATATTTT | CASRNSNRGAGNTIYF
NA | TRBJ2-1 | TRBV6-2/TRBV6-3 | NA | TGTGCCAGCAGTTACTCGAGAGGGGGGGCCGGTGAGCAGTTCTTC | CASSYSRGGAGEQFF
NA | TRBJ1-6 | TRBV3-1/TRBV3-2 | NA | TGTGCCAGCAGCCAGGACTTTAATTCACCCCTCCACTTT | CASSQDFNSPLHF
NA | TRBJ2-1 | TRBV9 | NA | TGTGCCAGCAGCGTCGTTGTCGGTTCCTACAATGAGCAGTTCTTC | CASSVVVGSYNEQFF
NA | TRBJ2-7 | TRBV28 | NA | TGTGCCAGCAGCATCCCCACGGGGAAGTCCCCCTACGAGCAGTACTTC | CASSIPTGKSPYEQYF
NA | TRBJ1-5 | TRBV30 | NA | TGTGCCTGGAACAGACAGGGCAATCAGCCCCAGCATTTT | CAWNRQGNQPQHF
NA | TRBJ1-6 | TRBV2 | NA | TGTGCCGGAAAACGGGGGTTCTCCTATAATTCACCCCTCCACTTT | CAGKRGFSYNSPLHF
NA | TRBJ1-2 | TRBV10-3 | NA | TGTGCCATCAGTGAGGCCCGGGTTCCCTATGGCTACACCTTC | CAISEARVPYGYTF
NA | TRBJ1-2 | TRBV6-5 | NA | TGTGCCAGCAGCCCCCCCCTCGGGGGGAACACCTTC | CASSPPLGGNTF
NA | TRBJ2-7 | TRBV7-9 | NA | TGTGCCAGCAGCTTACCCCGGGACACCTGGTACTTC | CASSLPRDTWYF
NA | TRBJ2-7 | TRBV9 | once | TGTGCCAGCAGCCGAGGGGGGGGCTCCTACGAGCAGTACTTC | CASSRGGGSYEQYF
TRBD2 | TRBJ2-5 | TRBV5-4 | NA | TGTGCCAGCAGCCCCGGGACTAGGCCGGAGACCCAGTACTTC | CASSPGTRPETQYF
TRBD2 | TRBJ2-5 | TRBV2 | NA | TGTGCCAGCAGCCGAGGACTAGCGGAAGAGACCCAGTACTTC | CASSRGLAEETQYF
NA | TRBJ1-6 | TRBV5-6 | few | TGTGCCAGCAGTAGGAGGACGGTGCTTAATTCACCCCTCCACTTT | CASSRRTVLNSPLHF
NA | TRBJ2-5 | TRBV30 | NA | TGTGCCTGGAGTCCCGCGGAGACCCAGTACTTC | CAWSPAETQYF
NA | TRBJ1-2 | TRBV5-1 | NA | TGCGCCAGCAGCTTGGCCGCAGGGCAGACGGATGGCTACACCTTC | CASSLAAGQTDGYTF
TRBD2 | TRBJ2-7 | TRBV6-5 | NA | TGTGCCAGCAGTTACCGCCCCCGATGGGGGGGGTACGAGCAGTACTTC | CASSYRPRWGGYEQYF
NA | TRBJ1-1 | TRBV11-1 | NA | TGTGCCAGCAGCTCGCGAACGGGGGACACTGAAGCTTTCTTT | CASSSRTGDTEAFF
NA | TRBJ1-4 | TRBV2 | NA | TGTGCCAGCAGTGACGAGGGGCGGGAGAAACTGTTTTTT | CASSDEGREKLFF
NA | TRBJ2-5 | TRBV6-2/TRBV6-3 | NA | TGTGCCAGCAGTGGCGGACTGGGAGGACGGACCCAGTACTTC | CASSGGLGGRTQYF
TRBD1 | TRBJ2-4 | TRBV5-1 | NA | TGCGCCAGCAGTCTGGGACAGTCAGCCAAAAACATTCAGTACTTC | CASSLGQSAKNIQYF
NA | TRBJ1-2 | TRBV2 | NA | TGTGCCAGCAGTGAAGCGAGACAGGTCGACTATGGCTACACCTTC | CASSEARQVDYGYTF
NA | TRBJ1-5 | TRBV5-6 | NA | TGTGCCAGCAGCTTTGGGTTGGAGCAGCCCCAGCATTTT | CASSFGLEQPQHF
NA | TRBJ1-6 | TRBV12-3/TRBV12-4 | NA | TGTGCCAGCAGTCGAATGGAGAATTCACCCCTCCACTTT | CASSRMENSPLHF
NA | TRBJ1-2 | TRBV30 | NA | TGTGCCTGGAGTTATGGGGTTCGGGGTGGCTACACCTTC | CAWSYGVRGGYTF
NA | TRBJ2-3 | TRBV6-6 | NA | TGTGCCAGCAGTTTTTTTAGCGGAACTAGCACAGATACGCAGTATTTT | CASSFFSGTSTDTQYF
NA | TRBJ1-2 | TRBV4-1 | few | TGCGCCAGCAGCCAAGATCTTGGGCCCTACTATGGCTACACCTTC | CASSQDLGPYYGYTF
NA | TRBJ1-1 | TRBV2 | NA | TGTGCCAGCAGTGATGGAGGGATGAACACTGAAGCTTTCTTT | CASSDGGMNTEAFF
NA | TRBJ1-1 | TRBV11-2 | NA | TGTGCCAGCAGCTTACGACAGATGAACACTGAAGCTTTCTTT | CASSLRQMNTEAFF
NA | TRBJ1-2 | TRBV30 | NA | TGTGCCTGGAGTCGTGGGCAGAAAATTAACTATGGCTACACCTTC | CAWSRGQKINYGYTF
TRBD1 | TRBJ2-3 | TRBV5-1 | few | TGCGCCAGCAGCTCGGGACAGGGCACAGATACGCAGTATTTT | CASSSGQGTDTQYF
TRBD1 | TRBJ1-1 | TRBV4-1 | NA | TGCGCCAGCAGGCCCGACAGGGTCAGGGTGAACACTGAAGCTTTCTTT | CASRPDRVRVNTEAFF
NA | TRBJ1-2 | TRBV7-2 | NA | TGTGCCAGCAGCTTGACTTCCGTTACATATGGCTACACCTTC | CASSLTSVTYGYTF
TRBD1 | TRBJ2-7 | TRBV10-3 | NA | TGTGCCATCCGGGACAGGGGCTACGAGCAGTACTTC | CAIRDRGYEQYF
NA | TRBJ1-1 | TRBV18 | NA | TGTGCCAGCTCACCCGGAGACAGAAACACTGAAGCTTTCTTT | CASSPGDRNTEAFF
NA | TRBJ1-2 | TRBV5-6 | NA | TGTGCCAGCAGCCAGGGATCTGTCTATGGCTACACCTTC | CASSQGSVYGYTF
TRBD1 | TRBJ2-2 | TRBV7-3 | NA | TGTGCCAGCAGCTCTACGGGACAGGGACTCACCGGGGAGCTGTTTTTT | CASSSTGQGLTGELFF
NA | TRBJ2-2 | TRBV5-1 | NA | TGCGCCAGCAGCTCAAGGTCCTCTTCGACACCCGGGGAGCTGTTTTTT | CASSSRSSSTPGELFF
NA | TRBJ1-2 | TRBV19 | once | TGTGCCAGTAGTCTACTAGGAATACCCTATGGCTACACCTTC | CASSLLGIPYGYTF
NA | TRBJ2-5 | TRBV12-3/TRBV12-4 | NA | TGTGCCAGCAGTTCAACCCGGCAAGAGACCCAGTACTTC | CASSSTRQETQYF
NA | TRBJ1-2 | TRBV10-2 | NA | TGCGCCAGCAGTGAGGTTTCGGGTGGCTACACCTTC | CASSEVSGGYTF
TRBD2 | TRBJ2-1 | TRBV28 | NA | TGTGCCAGCCGCACTAGCGGGGACAATGAGCAGTTCTTC | CASRTSGDNEQFF
TRBD1 | TRBJ2-3 | TRBV3-1/TRBV3-2 | NA | TGTGCCAGCAGCCACCGCTCCGGACAGGGGAGCACAGATACGCAGTATTTT | CASSHRSGQGSTDTQYF
TRBD2 | TRBJ2-3 | TRBV30 | NA | TGTGCCTGGAGTGGGAGACTATTTGGTAGCGGGGGGGCCACTAGCACAGATACGCAGTATTTT | CAWSGRLFGSGGATSTDTQYF
TRBD2 | TRBJ2-1 | TRBV6-1 | NA | TGTGCCAGCAGTGAATTGATAGCGGGGGGCGATGAGCAGTTCTTC | CASSELIAGGDEQFF
NA | TRBJ2-1 | TRBV24-1 | NA | TGTGCCACCAGTGATTTGGGACCGGGGAATGAGCAGTTCTTC | CATSDLGPGNEQFF
NA | TRBJ1-4 | TRBV18 | NA | TGTGCCAGCTCACCGAAATTTACGCCCCAGGGTACTAATGAAAAACTGTTTTTT | CASSPKFTPQGTNEKLFF
TRBD1 | TRBJ1-2 | TRBV25-1 | NA | TGTGCCAGCAGTGAAAAAGGACAGGGTTCCTATGGCTACACCTTC | CASSEKGQGSYGYTF